A selection of T cell receptor beta chains follows, all from one sample in a study of follicular helper T cells after annual influenza vaccination. Libraries were prepared by immunoSEQ multiplex PCR; TCRdb keeps only in-frame clonotypes and omits some of them. This sample has fewer than 15,000 clones; around 75% occur once, and the top ten carry about 0.42%. The input for sequencing was CXCR5- memory CD4+ T cells sorted from blood, taken on the day of influenza vaccination. The source is an adult who received the influenza vaccine. CDR3s include the opening cysteine and the closing phenylalanine or tryptophan. A D gene is named only where the DNA matches it firmly. Only some rows state a clone size, as once, few, many or a class for expanded clones.

size,V,J,D,CDR3,DNA
.,TRBV27,TRBJ1-1,TRBD1,CASSTNRGRGTEAFF,TGTGCCAGCAGTACAAACAGGGGGCGCGGGACTGAAGCTTTCTTT
few,TRBV5-1,TRBJ2-1,.,CASSSAKTASYNEQFF,TGCGCCAGCAGCTCAGCAAAGACAGCTTCCTACAATGAGCAGTTCTTC
.,TRBV4-1,TRBJ2-3,.,CASSQATGPPGITDTQYF,TGCGCCAGCAGCCAAGCTACCGGGCCCCCGGGGATCACAGATACGCAGTATTTT
few,TRBV15,TRBJ1-6,.,CATSRVPSQRLHF,TGTGCCACCAGCAGAGTCCCCAGTCAGAGGCTCCACTTT
.,TRBV7-2,TRBJ2-1,TRBD2,CASSALAGGSYNEQFF,TGTGCCAGCAGCGCGCTAGCGGGGGGCTCCTACAATGAGCAGTTCTTC
.,TRBV28,TRBJ2-3,TRBD1,CASSSRTGRTDTQYF,TGTGCCAGCAGTTCGAGGACAGGGCGCACAGATACGCAGTATTTT
.,TRBV18,TRBJ2-7,TRBD1,CASSPGQGAGEQYF,TGTGCCAGCTCACCAGGACAGGGGGCGGGCGAGCAGTACTTC
.,TRBV6-5,TRBJ2-3,.,CASSGGRFSTDTQYF,TGTGCCAGCAGTGGGGGACGATTTAGCACAGATACGCAGTATTTT
.,TRBV30,TRBJ1-2,TRBD1,CAWSGARGRANYGYTF,TGTGCCTGGAGTGGGGCGAGGGGGCGAGCCAACTATGGCTACACCTTC
.,TRBV27,TRBJ2-1,.,CASSPGTGSNEQFF,TGTGCCAGCAGTCCCGGGACGGGTAGTAATGAGCAGTTCTTC
few,TRBV19,TRBJ2-7,.,CASSMTGAYEQYF,TGTGCCAGTAGTATGACCGGGGCCTACGAGCAGTACTTC
.,TRBV29-1,TRBJ2-5,TRBD2,CSVRRDPGGETQYF,TGCAGCGTCCGTAGGGACCCGGGAGGAGAGACCCAGTACTTC
.,TRBV7-2,TRBJ2-3,TRBD1,CASSLVPGQGTPTDTQYF,TGTGCCAGCAGCTTAGTCCCGGGACAGGGGACCCCCACAGATACGCAGTATTTT
.,TRBV5-4,TRBJ1-4,.,CASSSATGASEKLFF,TGTGCCAGCAGCTCTGCGACCGGTGCTTCTGAAAAACTGTTTTTT
.,TRBV9,TRBJ2-6,.,CASSVDGGPSGGANVLTF,TGTGCCAGCAGCGTAGATGGGGGGCCATCGGGTGGGGCCAACGTCCTGACTTTC
.,TRBV5-1,TRBJ2-5,TRBD1,CASSIDRGGETQYF,TGCGCCAGCAGCATTGACAGGGGTGGCGAGACCCAGTACTTC
.,TRBV7-3,TRBJ2-7,TRBD1,CASSLNGTAKYF,TGTGCCAGCAGCTTAAACGGGACAGCTAAGTACTTC
few,TRBV19,TRBJ1-2,TRBD1,CASNNDRGPNYGYTF,TGTGCCAGTAATAACGACAGGGGCCCCAACTATGGCTACACCTTC
.,TRBV20-1,TRBJ1-1,.,CSASYGVEAFF,TGCAGTGCTAGTTACGGCGTCGAAGCTTTCTTT
.,TRBV10-3,TRBJ2-3,.,CAIKGGTADTQYF,TGTGCCATCAAGGGCGGAACCGCAGATACGCAGTATTTT
.,TRBV9,TRBJ1-6,.,CASSALVKSPLHF,TGTGCCAGCAGCGCCTTGGTCAAATCGCCCCTCCACTTT
few,TRBV19,TRBJ2-2,.,CASSVDTRNTGELFF,TGTGCCAGTAGTGTCGACACAAGGAACACCGGGGAGCTGTTTTTT
.,TRBV6-5,TRBJ1-2,.,CASSYSRTLISYTF,TGTGCCAGCAGTTACTCGCGCACCCTGATTTCCTACACCTTC
once,TRBV5-1,TRBJ2-2,.,CASGGGALNTGELFF,TGCGCCAGCGGCGGGGGCGCCTTGAACACCGGGGAGCTGTTTTTT
.,TRBV25-1,TRBJ2-6,.,CASSDHRSGANVLTF,TGTGCCAGCAGTGACCACAGGTCTGGGGCCAACGTCCTGACTTTC
.,TRBV6-1,TRBJ1-6,.,CASRAFGSQGSPLHF,TGTGCCAGCAGGGCTTTTGGAAGCCAGGGTTCACCCCTCCACTTT
.,TRBV30,TRBJ1-5,.,CAWSVLGDQPQHF,TGTGCCTGGAGTGTACTAGGGGATCAGCCCCAGCATTTT
.,TRBV11-2,TRBJ2-5,.,CASSLTVGGIWETQYF,TGTGCCAGCAGCTTGACAGTGGGGGGCATTTGGGAGACCCAGTACTTC